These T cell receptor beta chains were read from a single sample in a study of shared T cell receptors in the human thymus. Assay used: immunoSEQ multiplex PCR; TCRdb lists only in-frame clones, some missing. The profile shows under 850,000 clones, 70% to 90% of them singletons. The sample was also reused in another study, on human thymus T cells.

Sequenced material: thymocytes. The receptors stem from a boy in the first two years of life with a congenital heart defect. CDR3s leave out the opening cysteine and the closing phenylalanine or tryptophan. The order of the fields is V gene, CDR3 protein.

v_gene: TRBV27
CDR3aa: ASSGVGSGSSPGELF

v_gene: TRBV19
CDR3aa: ASSERDRANSNQPQH

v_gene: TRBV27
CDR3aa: ASSSRLGNRYNEQF

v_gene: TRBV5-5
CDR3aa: ASSASPPPSGRGTSYEQY

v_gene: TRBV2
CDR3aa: ATHYAAYEQY

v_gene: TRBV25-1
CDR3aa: ASSAPGLAGLNEQF

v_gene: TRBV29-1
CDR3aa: SAGTGDTGELF

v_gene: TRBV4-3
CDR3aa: ASAGKREGPNTGELF

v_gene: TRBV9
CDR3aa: ASSPLDRGQPQH

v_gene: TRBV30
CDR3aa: AWSGDRPETQY

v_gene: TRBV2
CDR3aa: ASTHGGYGYT

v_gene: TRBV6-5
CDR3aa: ASTEGGGHYEQY

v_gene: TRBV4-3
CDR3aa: ASSQDTGNRGWGYNEQF

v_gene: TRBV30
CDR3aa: ALQGEFWGEQY

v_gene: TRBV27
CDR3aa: ASRKGQGANEKLF

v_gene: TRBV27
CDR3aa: ASSSNPLSGRIYNEQF

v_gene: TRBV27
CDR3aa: ASSLTGSGTGRGNEQF

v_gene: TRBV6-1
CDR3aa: ASSSGELF

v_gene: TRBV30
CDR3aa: AWSRGREGTDTQY

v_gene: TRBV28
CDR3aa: ASSYRAGRSYGYT

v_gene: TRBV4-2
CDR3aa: ASSQDLGGRSGNTIY

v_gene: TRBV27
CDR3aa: ASSLNKNTEAF

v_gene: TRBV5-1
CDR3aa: ASSSTGQETQY

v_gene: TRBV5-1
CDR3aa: ASRTGPVGEQY

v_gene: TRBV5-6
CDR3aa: ASSSGTAVSEETQY

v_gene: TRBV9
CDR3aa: ASSVAETSGRVRVTGELF

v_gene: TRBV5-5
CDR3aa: ASSHGQGYEQY

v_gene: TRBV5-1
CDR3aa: ASSLDPGGAETQY